The 2 T cell receptor beta chains in this list originate from one sample, sequenced in a study of patients and donors after allogeneic stem cell transplantation. TCRdb called the RT-PCR reads again in MiXCR, with one record for every CDR3 protein. Of more than 150,000 distinct CDR3 sequences in the sample, 35% to 50% were seen once. The material sequenced was blood, either unsorted or a sorted T cell fraction (not recorded which). The receptors were gathered from a human donor who was either an allogeneic HSCT recipient or a stem cell or donor lymphocyte infusion donor (not recorded which). It is not recorded whose cells these are; they may come from a transplant donor.

A single count supports this clonotype. The chain uses TRBV2 and TRBJ2-1; maybe TRBD2 (6 bases). CDR3 length: 13 residues. The germline V and J ends were trimmed by 11 bases and 8 bases, with 19 bases remaining between them. The germline V gene has CDR1 SNHLY and CDR2 FYNNEI. CDR3 DNA: TGTGCCGTACCGGGAGACCCGCCGGATGAGCAGTTCTTC. The encoded protein is CAVPGDPPDEQFF. Using reference TRBV2 and TRBJ2-1 for the parts outside the CDR3, the full variable domain is EPEVTQTPSHQVTQMGQEVILRCVPISNHLYFYWYRQILGQKVEFLVSFYNNEISEKSEIFDDQFSVERPDGSNFTLKIRSTKLEDSAMYFCAVPGDPPDEQFFGPGTRLTVL.

The rearrangement joins TRBV5-1 to TRBJ1-1, with unresolved D. Per germline, CDR1 SGHRS and CDR2 YFSETQ. Deletions cut 8 bases from V and 5 bases from J, with 1 base between. This CDR3 comprises 8 residues. The CDR3 coding sequence is TGCGCCAGTACTGAAGCTTTCTTT. The encoded protein is CASTEAFF.